This T cell receptor beta chain was observed in a study of blood T cells in healthy people across ages. Findings and caveats of the study: Researchers said unsorted PBMCs prevented a conclusive naive versus antigen-experienced comparison. Higher diversity, along with more naive CD4+ cells, distinguished long-lived donors from aged donors.

V dropped 6 bases and J dropped 8 bases, with 22 bases sitting between them. This CDR3 has 15 residues. Germline values: CDR1 SGHTA, CDR2 FQGNSA. Next came a second PCR, run for roughly 6 to 11 cycles, which used a sample-barcoded 5' primer along with a J-beta primer mix. The yield of each sample was at least 2.5 million CDR3-containing paired-end reads. TCRdb reprocessed the 5' RACE reads via MiXCR and lists one record per CDR3 protein. The data show approximately 850,000 distinct CDR3 sequences, approximately 44% seen once. The sample holds a few counts of this clonotype. What it binds is not known. This sequence originates from a man aged 60 to 75 in good health. The rearrangement uses TRBV7-2 and TRBJ1-1, with D perhaps TRBD1 (5 bases). Input material: blood. DNA for the CDR3: TGTGCCAGCAGACCCATTGAAGCAGGGCGGACCGAAGCTTTCTTT. It specifies CASRPIEAGRTEAFF.